This T cell receptor beta chain was observed in a study of vaccination and CD4 T cells after COVID-19. The treatment is: roughly 11-day PBMC culture with coronavirus spike peptide pools or control peptides (ViraFEST assay). The germline V gene encodes CDR1 LNHNV and CDR2 YYDKDF (reference sequence). This CDR3 is 16 amino acids long. V was trimmed by 4 bases and J by 4 bases, leaving 14 bases between them. With the Oncomine TCR Beta short-read assay, DNA from cultured CD4+ T cells was sequenced. In TCRdb, the PCR reads were re-called with MiXCR into one record per CDR3 protein. Altogether approximately 15,000 distinct CDR3 sequences are present, 43% being singletons, with the ten largest covering 6.5%. This clonotype appeared once. Its antigen remains unidentified.

The source of this sequence is a human donor who had recovered from COVID-19. The source material was CD4+ T cells from blood, cultured in vitro, sampled after SARS-CoV-2 vaccination. The V gene is TRBV15, the J gene TRBJ2-6; maybe TRBD1 (6 bases). The CDR3, as DNA: TGTGCCACCAGCAAAGAGGGACACCGAGGGGCCAACGTCCTGACTTTC. Amino acid sequence: CATSKEGHRGANVLTF.